Listed below are T cell receptor beta chains from one sample, sequenced in a study of blood T cell repertoires in COVID-19. Generated by immunoSEQ multiplex PCR, the TCRdb table keeps only in-frame clones and is missing some. This table has roughly 250,000 clones, 86% appearing once. The sample taken for sequencing was peripheral blood. All receptors come from a woman under 40 with COVID-19, enrolled during active disease. CDR3s include the opening cysteine and the closing phenylalanine or tryptophan. A D gene is named only where the DNA matches it firmly. The size field is filled for only some rows; it gives once, few, many or a size class.

clone size,D gene,J gene,V gene,CDR3 DNA,CDR3 protein
.,.,TRBJ2-7,TRBV4-1,TGCGCCAGCAGCCAGATTCCTACCCTCTACGAGCAGTACTTC,CASSQIPTLYEQYF
.,TRBD2,TRBJ2-2,TRBV2,TGTGCCAGCTCTGAGCGGGGGGTCACCGGGGAGCTGTTTTTT,CASSERGVTGELFF
.,.,TRBJ1-4,TRBV5-1,TGCGCCAGCAGGAACCGGGGGGCTAATGAAAAACTGTTTTTT,CASRNRGANEKLFF
once,TRBD2,TRBJ2-7,TRBV27,TGTGCCAGCAGTCTCACGCGGGGGGGCGACTACGAGCAGTACTTC,CASSLTRGGDYEQYF
once,TRBD2,TRBJ2-5,TRBV11-2,TGTGCCAGCAGTCTGGAGGGGACTAGCGGGTGGGAGACCCAGTACTTC,CASSLEGTSGWETQYF
.,.,TRBJ2-7,TRBV4-1,TGCGCCAGCAGCCAAGATTCGGGCAGGGGGGAACAGTACTTC,CASSQDSGRGEQYF
.,.,TRBJ1-5,TRBV6-1,TGTGCCAGCAGTGACCCCCTTCTTTGGAGTGGTCAGCCCCAGCATTTT,CASSDPLLWSGQPQHF
.,.,TRBJ2-7,TRBV2,TGTGCCAGCAGTGTCGAGGTAGACCTGGAGCAGTACTTC,CASSVEVDLEQYF
.,.,TRBJ2-2,TRBV5-1,TGCGCCAGCAGCTTGTCCAGGAACACCGGGGAGCTGTTTTTT,CASSLSRNTGELFF
.,.,TRBJ1-6,TRBV7-8,TGTGCCAGCAGCTTAGCTAGCTCCTATAATTCACCCCTCCACTTT,CASSLASSYNSPLHF
.,.,TRBJ2-7,TRBV2,TGTGCCAGCAGTGAGATAGCGAGGAAGATCTACGAGCAGTACTTC,CASSEIARKIYEQYF
.,TRBD1,TRBJ1-1,TRBV19,TGTGCCAGTAGTAAATTGACAGGGATGAACACTGAAGCTTTCTTT,CASSKLTGMNTEAFF
.,TRBD1,TRBJ1-5,TRBV7-2,TGTGCCAGCAGCTACGGACAGGGGAACCAGCCCCAGCATTTT,CASSYGQGNQPQHF
.,.,TRBJ1-5,TRBV24-1,TGTGCCACCAGTGACGCGGCAGAGCCCAATCAGCCCCAGCATTTT,CATSDAAEPNQPQHF
.,TRBD1,TRBJ2-7,TRBV4-1,TGCGCCAGCAGCCAAGTTTTGGGACAGACGAACGAGCAGTACTTC,CASSQVLGQTNEQYF
.,.,TRBJ1-4,TRBV14,TGTGCCAGCAGCCATACAGGGTCGTCTAATGAAAAACTGTTTTTT,CASSHTGSSNEKLFF
.,.,TRBJ2-1,TRBV3-1/TRBV3-2,TGTGCCAGCAGCCAAGTCACGACGGGGCAGTTCTTC,CASSQVTTGQFF
.,TRBD2,TRBJ2-1,TRBV4-1,TGCGCCAGCAGCCAAGAAGATGGTTGGGGGGGGGCCTACAATGAGCAGTTCTTC,CASSQEDGWGGAYNEQFF
few,TRBD2,TRBJ2-3,TRBV7-9,TGTGCCAGCAGCGTGGGACTAGCTGGAGATACGCAGTATTTT,CASSVGLAGDTQYF
.,.,TRBJ1-2,TRBV16,TGTGCCAGCAGCCCGTCGGGGGACGGCTACACCTTC,CASSPSGDGYTF
.,.,TRBJ2-5,TRBV30,TGTGCCTGGAGTCGCGGGGCTACAAAAGAGACCCAGTACTTC,CAWSRGATKETQYF
.,TRBD1,TRBJ1-5,TRBV12-3/TRBV12-4,TGTGCCAGCAGGGGGACAGGCGATCAGCCCCAGCATTTT,CASRGTGDQPQHF
.,TRBD2,TRBJ2-5,TRBV5-4,TGTGCCAGCAGCTTCTGGGGGGGTTGGGAGACCCAGTACTTC,CASSFWGGWETQYF
.,.,TRBJ2-7,TRBV10-3,TGTGCCTCAGGACGGGGAGAGCAGTTCTACGAGCAGTACTTC,CASGRGEQFYEQYF
.,.,TRBJ2-7,TRBV7-9,TGTGCCAGCAGCTCCCAGCGGAGAGGCGCCTCCTACGAGCAGTACTTC,CASSSQRRGASYEQYF
once,.,TRBJ2-5,TRBV11-2,TGTGCCAGCAGCTTAGATCGCGGTATGCAAGAGACCCAGTACTTC,CASSLDRGMQETQYF
.,TRBD2,TRBJ2-7,TRBV11-2,TGTGCCAGCAGCGTAGTAGGGAGGGGCTACGAGCAGTACTTC,CASSVVGRGYEQYF
.,.,TRBJ2-7,TRBV6-6,TGTGCCAGCACCCGAGGCGGATTCTACGAGCAGTACTTC,CASTRGGFYEQYF
.,.,TRBJ2-5,TRBV7-8,TGTGCCAGCAGCGCGCGGTGGGAGACCCAGTACTTC,CASSARWETQYF
.,.,TRBJ1-6,TRBV19,TGTGCCAGTAGTATAGGTGGCAGGCAACCCCGAGAGCCCCTCCACTTT,CASSIGGRQPREPLHF
.,TRBD2,TRBJ2-5,TRBV28,TGTGCCAGCTCAAGCGGGGGGGCTCAGACCCAGTACTTC,CASSSGGAQTQYF
.,.,TRBJ1-4,TRBV27,TGTGCCAGCAGTTTCGGGGGGCGCTTCACTAATGAAAAACTGTTTTTT,CASSFGGRFTNEKLFF
.,.,TRBJ2-5,TRBV6-1,TGTGCCAGCAGTGGAAAATCTAGCTTCCAGGGGCGAGGAGAGACCCAGTACTTC,CASSGKSSFQGRGETQYF
.,TRBD1,TRBJ2-7,TRBV2,TGTGCCAGCGGAGGACAGGCGAGCTCCTACGAGCAGTACTTC,CASGGQASSYEQYF
.,.,TRBJ1-3,TRBV4-1,TGCGCCAGCAGCCAAGGCCCTAGGCGGGTGTACGGCCCTGGAAACACCATATATTTT,CASSQGPRRVYGPGNTIYF
.,.,TRBJ1-2,TRBV5-4,TGTGCCAGCAGCCTACAGGGTAGCTATGGCTACACCTTC,CASSLQGSYGYTF
.,TRBD2,TRBJ2-2,TRBV7-6,TGTGCCAGCAGCTCTCCATCCACTAGCGGGGGGACTACCGGGGAGCTGTTTTTT,CASSSPSTSGGTTGELFF
.,.,TRBJ1-5,TRBV18,TGTGCCAGCTCACCTCCGGCGGGGGCGCGCAATCAGCCCCAGCATTTT,CASSPPAGARNQPQHF
few,.,TRBJ1-2,TRBV4-1,TGCGCCAGCAGCCAAGTAGGAAGTCCAGGAGGCTTCTACACCTTC,CASSQVGSPGGFYTF
.,.,TRBJ2-7,TRBV5-6,TGTGCCAGCAGCTCAATTCGGTCCAGCGACAGCTCCTACGAGCAGTACTTC,CASSSIRSSDSSYEQYF
.,.,TRBJ2-5,TRBV2,TGTGCCAGCAGTTCCCGGACAGTACAAGAGACCCAGTACTTC,CASSSRTVQETQYF
once,TRBD2,TRBJ2-1,TRBV9,TGTGCCAGCAGCGATGGGATAGCGGGGGGATCCTACAATGAGCAGTTCTTC,CASSDGIAGGSYNEQFF
once,.,TRBJ1-4,TRBV7-9,TGTGCCAGCAGCTTCGTATCGGCGGGGGAAAAACTGTTTTTT,CASSFVSAGEKLFF
once,.,TRBJ2-7,TRBV5-1,TGCGCCAGCAGCTTGACAGCATACGAGCAGTACTTC,CASSLTAYEQYF
.,.,TRBJ2-2,TRBV11-2,TGTGCCAGCAGCTTAGGGACTCCGGAGCTGTTTTTT,CASSLGTPELFF
.,.,TRBJ1-4,TRBV6-5,TGTGCCAGCAGTTATATGGGGGCGGAAGAAAAACTGTTTTTT,CASSYMGAEEKLFF
.,TRBD2,TRBJ2-3,TRBV5-1,TGCGCCAGCAGCGTTTTAGCGGGAACAGATACGCAGTATTTT,CASSVLAGTDTQYF
few,TRBD1,TRBJ2-7,TRBV4-1,TGCGCCAGCAGCCTGGCCGGGACAGGGCTCGAGCAGTACTTC,CASSLAGTGLEQYF
.,TRBD1,TRBJ1-1,TRBV7-8,TGTGCCAGCAGCTTTTTCCGGGACAGGGGGAAGAACACTGAAGCTTTCTTT,CASSFFRDRGKNTEAFF
.,.,TRBJ2-1,TRBV6-4,TGTGCCAGCAAAGAAACAGGGGAGGAATACAATGAGCAGTTCTTC,CASKETGEEYNEQFF
.,TRBD1,TRBJ1-3,TRBV12-3/TRBV12-4,TGTGCCAGCACCAACAGGGGGGACACCATATATTTT,CASTNRGDTIYF
.,.,TRBJ2-7,TRBV21-1,TGTGCCAGCAGCAAAGGTGCGGAGGGGGGGGCCTACGAGCAGTACTTC,CASSKGAEGGAYEQYF
.,TRBD1,TRBJ1-2,TRBV5-1,TGCGCCAGCAGCTTGGTGACAGGGAGACCCAATAACTATGGCTACACCTTC,CASSLVTGRPNNYGYTF
few,.,TRBJ1-5,TRBV27,TGTGCCAGCAGTCACGCTCAGAGCAATCAGCCCCAGCATTTT,CASSHAQSNQPQHF
.,.,TRBJ1-5,TRBV19,TGTGCCAGTGGTACCGGGTCCCAGCATTTT,CASGTGSQHF
.,.,TRBJ2-3,TRBV28,TGTGCCAGCAGTTTAAATCGTAGAGACATGGAGGGCGTAGATACGCAGTATTTT,CASSLNRRDMEGVDTQYF
.,.,TRBJ2-3,TRBV4-1,TGCGCCAGCAGCCTGAGCCCAGATACGCAGTATTTT,CASSLSPDTQYF
.,.,TRBJ1-4,TRBV28,TGTGCCAGCAGTAAATTGGGGGGGACGAATGAAAAACTGTTTTTT,CASSKLGGTNEKLFF
.,.,TRBJ2-1,TRBV7-7,TGTGCCAGCAGCCGGGGGGCCGGAGCCTACAATGAGCAGTTCTTC,CASSRGAGAYNEQFF